Sequencing of this TCR beta chain was carried out in a study of blood T cell repertoires in COVID-19. In the study overall: Whether acute or convalescent, the COVID-19 samples came from the United States, Italy and Spain. PBMCs, B-cell-depleted T cells, or T cells provided the cDNA or gDNA that made up the material.

CDR1 LGHDT and CDR2 YNNKEL come from the germline V gene (reference sequence). The V gene lost 4 bases and the J gene lost 6 bases, with 13 bases spanning the gap. The CDR3 extends over 13 amino acids. Under the authors' procedure: Amplification of reference gene primers was used by the study to estimate nucleated cell counts. The assay was immunoSEQ multiplex PCR, and TCRdb's table has in-frame clones only and misses some. D and trimming come from the DNA, and the V and J calls and clone size come from that table. The sample yields 50,000 to 70,000 clones, about three quarters seen once. This clonotype originated in a man aged 50 or older with active or convalescent COVID-19. Sequenced material: peripheral blood. V usage is TRBV3-1 (or the pseudogene TRBV3-2) and J usage is TRBJ2-7, with D possibly TRBD1 on 5 matching bases. For the CDR3, the DNA is TGTGCCAGCAGCCGCGACAGCTGGCGCGAGCAGTACTTC. The encoded protein is CASSRDSWREQYF.